Detailed here is one TCR beta chain. RNA transcripts provided the source from which TCR beta CDR3 regions were amplified. TCR CDR3 underwent first-round RT-PCR with the HTBI primer set. MiXCR, applied by TCRdb to the multiplex PCR reads, yields one record per CDR3 protein. The sample has about half a million distinct CDR3 sequences, approximately 22% seen once; the top ten hold 45% to 50%. V lost 6 bases and J 1 base, leaving 9 bases between the germline ends. The CDR3 is 13 amino acids. The V gene's germline CDR1 is ENHRY and CDR2 SYGVKD. The sample comes from a study of T cells in Graves' hyperthyroidism and ophthalmopathy.

This clonotype was sampled from a woman in her seventies with Graves' ophthalmopathy. Sequencing was done on a sample of blood. The chain uses TRBV10-3 and TRBJ2-5, with D unclear. The CDR3 coding sequence is TGTGCCATCAGAACCGATAGCCAAGAGACCCAGTACTTC. Translation gives CAIRTDSQETQYF.